These 19 T cell receptor beta chains share one sample of origin, sequenced in a study of shared clonotypes between healthy human individuals. CD45RO-negative CD8 cells positively selected for CCR7 made up the naive population, which excluded terminally differentiated effector memory CD45RA+ cells. The assay was immunoSEQ multiplex PCR, and TCRdb's table has in-frame clones only and misses some. The sample shows about 2.1 million clones, around 93% of them seen only once. Sequenced input: naive CD8+ T cells from PBMCs. Receptors originate from a man younger than 35 in good health. Some clones in this sample may be carry-over from other donors' samples.

The rearrangement uses TRBV27 and TRBJ2-1; D not resolved. The CDR3 has 16 residues. Trimming stripped 5 bases from V and 0 bases from J, with 14 bases between. Germline loops: CDR1 MNHEY, CDR2 SMNVEV (reference sequence). Here the CDR3 DNA reads TGTGCCAGCAGTCACCGCTACCCGAGCTCCTACAATGAGCAGTTCTTC. Protein: CASSHRYPSSYNEQFF.

This chain connects TRBV5-1 to TRBJ2-1, with 11 bases fitting TRBD2. CDR3 length: 17 amino acids. The germline gives CDR1 SGHRS, CDR2 YFSETQ. J gave up 6 bases and V 4 bases, and 12 bases lay outside the gene matches. The CDR3 DNA is TGCGCCAGCAGCCTGGTTGGTCCGGGACTAGCGGTCAATGAGCAGTTCTTC. This gives the protein CASSLVGPGLAVNEQFF. The variable domain in full, with the rest retrieved from reference TRBV5-1 and TRBJ2-1, is KAGVTQTPRYLIKTRGQQVTLSCSPISGHRSVSWYQQTPGQGLQFLFEYFSETQRNKGNFPGRFSGRQFSNSRSEMNVSTLELGDSALYLCASSLVGPGLAVNEQFFGPGTRLTVL.

This sequence joins TRBV11-1 and TRBJ1-1, with D possibly TRBD1 on 5 matching bases. Germline V lookup: CDR1 SGHAT, CDR2 FQDESV (reference sequence). The length of the CDR3 is 14 residues. Trimming stripped 1 base from V and 5 bases from J, with 11 bases between. CDR3 DNA sequence: TGTGCCAGCAGCTTAGTGCAGGGTGGAACTGAAGCTTTCTTT. It translates to CASSLVQGGTEAFF.

The chain couples TRBV7-6 to TRBJ2-1, with 9 bases lining up with TRBD2. Trimming took 4 bases from V and 1 from J; bases not matched to a gene: 8. CDR1 and CDR2 from the germline V gene are SGHVS and FNYEAQ. The CDR3 covers 17 residues. The CDR3 loop reads CASSSWTSESSYNEQFF. CDR3 nucleotides: TGTGCCAGCAGCTCGTGGACTAGCGAGTCATCCTACAATGAGCAGTTCTTC.

The chain carries TRBV7-2 and TRBJ2-1, with a weak D call TRBD1 (5 bases). V was cut by 6 bases and J by 2 bases, with 8 bases left in between. This CDR3 is 13 amino acids long. Germline V gene sequence: CDR1 SGHTA, CDR2 FQGNSA. CDR3 loop: CASRDTTYNEQFF. The DNA of the CDR3 is TGTGCCAGCAGGGACACAACCTACAATGAGCAGTTCTTC. Complete variable domain (other parts from reference TRBV7-2 and TRBJ2-1): GAGVSQSPSNKVTEKGKDVELRCDPISGHTALYWYRQSLGQGLEFLIYFQGNSAPDKSGLPSDRFSAERTGGSVSTLTIQRTQQEDSAVYLCASRDTTYNEQFFGPGTRLTVL.

This clone was seen a handful of times. This sequence joins TRBV6-5 and TRBJ1-5; weak D call: TRBD1 (5 bases). V lost 2 bases to trimming and J lost 5 bases, with 10 bases between them. The V gene's germline CDR1 is MNHEY and CDR2 SVGAGI. The CDR3 totals 14 residues. The CDR3 nucleotides are TGTGCCAGCAGTTACCGCGTGGGGGATCAGCCCCAGCATTTT. Protein: CASSYRVGDQPQHF.

The J gene is TRBJ2-1, the V gene TRBV7-2, with TRBD1 matching 7 bases. The CDR3 consists of 13 residues. Germline CDR1 reads SGHTA; CDR2 reads FQGNSA. Trimming took 5 bases from V and 6 from J; bases not matched to a gene: 4. The CDR3 sequence is CASSLTGVNEQFF. The CDR3 DNA follows: TGTGCCAGCAGCCTAACAGGGGTCAATGAGCAGTTCTTC.

The chain carries TRBV27 and TRBJ2-7; D gene ambiguous. The CDR3 contains 11 residues. V was pared by 0 bases and J by 6 bases, with 3 bases between. In germline, CDR1 is MNHEY, CDR2 SMNVEV (reference sequence). The CDR3 loop is CASSLSFEQYF. The DNA of the CDR3 is TGTGCCAGCAGTTTATCGTTCGAGCAGTACTTC.

This chain joins TRBV27 and TRBJ2-4, with D perhaps matching TRBD2 (5 bases). CDR1 and CDR2 (germline): MNHEY, SMNVEV (reference sequence). The CDR3 loop spans 11 amino acids. The CDR3 loop reads CDPRGVNIQYF. CDR3 sequence (DNA): TGTGACCCCCGGGGTGTCAACATTCAGTACTTC.

The chain uses TRBV11-2 and TRBJ2-1; either TRBD1 or TRBD2 may fit D (5 bases each). Germline V gene data show CDR1 as SGHAT and CDR2 as FQNNGV. This CDR3 has 13 residues. Trimming stripped 6 bases from V and 5 bases from J, with 11 bases between. The CDR3 DNA reads as TGTGCCAGCAGTGAGGGGCTGGACAATGAGCAGTTCTTC. Translated: CASSEGLDNEQFF.

As for this clone: Other DNA variants within this sample encode the same CDR3. The rearrangement links TRBV29-1 to TRBJ2-2, with 8 bases aligning to TRBD2. CDR3 length: 13 residues. Unmatched junction bases numbered 0, after V lost 6 bases and J lost 0 bases. Germline loops: CDR1 SQVTM, CDR2 ANQGSEA. CDR3 residues: CSVLAANTGELFF. In nucleotides, the CDR3 is TGCAGCGTACTAGCGGCGAACACCGGGGAGCTGTTTTTT.

The chain joins TRBV5-4 to TRBJ1-1; tentatively, D is TRBD1 (5 bases). CDR1 is SGHNT, CDR2 YYREEE, per germline (reference sequence). CDR3 length equals 13 residues. V was cut by 1 base and J by 1 base, with 5 bases left in between. The DNA of the CDR3 is TGTGCCAGCAGCTTGCAGGGGAACACTGAAGCTTTCTTT. Translated, it gives CASSLQGNTEAFF. Combining the CDR3 with reference TRBV5-4 and TRBJ1-1 gives the whole variable domain ETGVTQSPTHLIKTRGQQVTLRCSSQSGHNTVSWYQQALGQGPQFIFQYYREEENGRGNFPPRFSGLQFPNYSSELNVNALELDDSALYLCASSLQGNTEAFFGQGTRLTVV.

The chain is built from TRBV27 and TRBJ2-1, with D unresolved. The CDR3 is 11 residues long. Germline V CDR1 and CDR2: MNHEY, SMNVEV (reference sequence). The V end was cut by 6 bases, the J end by 5 bases, with 5 bases between. The CDR3, as DNA: TGTGCCAGCAGGGGAAACAATGAGCAGTTCTTC. Its translation: CASRGNNEQFF.

The V and J genes are TRBV9 and TRBJ1-2; a weak D match, TRBD1 (5 bases). This CDR3 has 13 amino acids. Germline-derived CDR1 and CDR2 are SGDLS and YYNGEE. V lost 7 bases and J lost 6, with 16 bases in between. The CDR3 region has the DNA TGTGCCAGCTCCCTTCCGGGGGACGATGGCTACACCTTC. Protein: CASSLPGDDGYTF.

The chain uses TRBV6-1 and TRBJ1-6; possibly TRBD1 for D (6 bases). With 3 bases removed from V and 11 bases from J, the gap between germline ends came to 14 bases. Germline V CDR1 and CDR2: MNHNS, SASEGT. The CDR3 length is 14 residues. The CDR3 is CASSEYRDIAPLHF. The CDR3 nucleotides are TGTGCCAGCAGTGAGTATAGGGACATCGCACCCCTCCACTTT.

This chain uses TRBV21-1 with TRBJ2-7; the table names TRBD1, a call not compared with the DNA. TRBV21-1 counts as a pseudogene. This CDR3 spans 18 amino acids. CDR3 sequence (DNA): TGTGCCAGCAGCAAACTAGAAGCGACAGGGGACAACTCCTACGAGCAGTACTTC. Translation: CASSKLEATGDNSYEQYF.

The chain recombines TRBV15 with TRBJ2-7, with no clear D. Germline CDR1 LNHNV, CDR2 YYDKDF (reference sequence). V lost 3 bases and J lost 5, with 14 bases in between. This CDR3 spans 14 amino acids. The CDR3 reads CATSSSTVPDEQYF. As DNA, the CDR3 is TGTGCCACCAGCAGCAGCACGGTTCCTGACGAGCAGTACTTC.

This clone was recorded once. The chain has TRBV5-1 and TRBJ1-2, with 8 nucleotides matching TRBD1. The CDR3 runs 16 residues. The junction had 15 bases not matched to a gene; V was cut back by 4 bases and J by 7 bases. Germline V gene lookup returns CDR1 SGHRS and CDR2 YFSETQ. CDR3 sequence reads: CASSQTLDRALTGYTF. The CDR3 DNA sequence: TGCGCCAGCAGCCAAACCCTGGACAGGGCGTTGACTGGCTACACCTTC.

This chain uses TRBV15 with TRBJ2-3, with TRBD2 identical over 7 bases. The CDR3 covers 17 residues. Trimming at V came to 1 base and at J to 4 bases, leaving 11 bases not matched to a gene. Germline V CDR1 and CDR2: LNHNV, YYDKDF (reference sequence). The CDR3 here is CATSRVFSGKGADTQYF. In DNA, the CDR3 is TGTGCCACCAGCAGAGTCTTCAGCGGGAAGGGCGCAGATACGCAGTATTTT.